The T cell receptor (beta chain) under discussion was sequenced for a study of neurological immune-mediated disorders. The study's findings and limits: Association of the multiple sclerosis repertoire cluster with clinical or MRI features was not observed for any feature. HTLV-1-associated myelopathy ranked highest for TCR clonal expansion and multiple sclerosis lowest, beneath healthy controls.

Germline V gives CDR1 SGHRS, CDR2 YFSETQ. CDR3 length equals 13 residues. Germline trimming cut 4 bases from V and 5 bases from J; bases unmatched to any gene: 5. TCRdb redid the calling of the 5' RACE reads with MiXCR, one entry per CDR3 protein. The data contain more than 75,000 distinct CDR3 sequences, approximately 5% of them singletons. At least ten counts were recorded for this clonotype. Antigen: not known. The unsorted libraries were made from 2 million PBMCs kept at -80 C. The sample consisted of PBMCs. The source is a woman in her thirties with multiple sclerosis. The chain uses TRBV5-1 and TRBJ1-2, with 7 bases aligning to TRBD1. The CDR3 spells CASSLGTAYGYTF. The CDR3 DNA is TGCGCCAGCAGCCTCGGGACAGCTTATGGCTACACCTTC. The whole variable domain, remainder taken from reference TRBV5-1 and TRBJ1-2, is KAGVTQTPRYLIKTRGQQVTLSCSPISGHRSVSWYQQTPGQGLQFLFEYFSETQRNKGNFPGRFSGRQFSNSRSEMNVSTLELGDSALYLCASSLGTAYGYTFGSGTRLTVV.